This T cell receptor beta chain was retrieved from a study of cytomegalovirus exposure and HLA in healthy donors. Across the study: Researchers previously reported finding fewer than 140 million unique TCR beta sequences from 170 million or so T cells. General study findings and limits: Sequencing likely generated an artifact that appeared as a cluster of highly shared sequence variants. Being productive about 90% or about 30% of the time was typical of most TCR beta V segments in an earlier analysis. Some V segments, TRBV6-2 and TRBV6-3 among them, were indistinguishable and were therefore excluded.

This clone came up a few times. Its specificity is unknown. The PCR employed 60 Vbeta primers together with 13 Jbeta primers. TCRdb's copy holds only in-frame clones and misses some; the assay was immunoSEQ multiplex PCR. The data contain some 160,000 clones, less than 9.5% of them singletons. This CDR3 spans 14 amino acids. V was pared by 0 bases and J by 0 bases, with 5 bases between. CDR1 and CDR2 from the germline V gene are SGHNT and YENEEA. The clonotype was recovered from a male donor in good health and CMV-seronegative. The sequenced material came from PBMCs. The genes are TRBV11-3 and TRBJ1-1; D is ambiguous. The CDR3 region is CASSLDSMNTEAFF. DNA for the CDR3: TGTGCCAGCAGCTTAGATTCCATGAACACTGAAGCTTTCTTT.